What follows describes a single T cell receptor beta chain. TCR cDNA received a 3' ligated oligonucleotide that carried a UMI. Cells were not sorted; total RNA input targeted roughly 1 to 1000 ng. Per the germline V gene, CDR1 is MNHNY and CDR2 is SVGAGI (reference sequence). V dropped 5 bases and J dropped 0 bases, with 17 bases sitting between them. This CDR3 has 17 residues. The SP2 primer and nested alpha and beta constant region primers amplified ligated cDNA in four rounds. One entry per CDR3 protein, called by TCRdb with MiXCR from the 5' RACE reads. The data show 25,000 to 35,000 distinct CDR3 sequences, with 16% seen just once and 2.6% held by the top ten. The data were obtained in a study of naive and memory T cell subsets.

This receptor was identified in a female donor in good health. The chain employs TRBV6-6 and TRBJ1-5, with D maybe TRBD1 (6 bases). Here the CDR3 reads CASSKRGTPYSNQPQHF. The DNA of the CDR3 is TGTGCCAGCAGTAAACGCGGGACACCCTATAGCAATCAGCCCCAGCATTTT.